Included here is one TCR beta chain sequence, with context. Using immunoSEQ multiplex PCR, the repertoire was profiled, and TCRdb retains in-frame clones only, with some absent. In the table there are tens of thousands of clones, 80% to 90% of which are singletons. The data were taken from a study of blood T cell repertoires in COVID-19. Germline-derived CDR1 and CDR2 are SGHNT and YYREEE (reference sequence). This CDR3 has 15 amino acids. Trimming pared 0 bases from V and 0 bases from J, leaving 10 bases between. Seattle patients were enrolled during active infection and followed longitudinally. The receptor's source is a woman aged 55 to 70 with COVID-19, enrolled during active disease. The sample comprised peripheral blood. The chain has TRBV5-4 and TRBJ2-7; D is possibly TRBD2 (7 bases). Here the CDR3 reads CASSLAGGRSYEQYF. The CDR3 DNA reads TGTGCCAGCAGCTTGGCGGGGGGCCGCTCCTACGAGCAGTACTTC.